Listed here are 30 T cell receptor beta chains from one sample, sequenced in a study of T cell responses to AZD1222 COVID-19 vaccine. Some clones are missing from TCRdb's copy, which holds only in-frame ones; the method was immunoSEQ multiplex PCR. The sample holds roughly 100,000 clones; approximately 84% are singletons and the top ten take about 18%. This sample comprised peripheral blood, obtained on day 0 of AZD1222 vaccination. These receptors originate from an adult in good health.

The chain uses TRBV2 and TRBJ2-1, with D perhaps being TRBD1 or TRBD2 (5 bases each). Trimming removed 3 bases from V and 5 bases from J, with 14 bases in between. CDR1 and CDR2 from the germline V gene are SNHLY and FYNNEI. The CDR3 spans 15 residues. This CDR3 reads CASSDLRGRNNEQFF. CDR3 DNA sequence: TGTGCCAGCAGTGACCTGAGGGGCCGTAACAATGAGCAGTTCTTC.

This chain links TRBV6-5 with TRBJ1-5, with 9 nucleotides matching TRBD1. V lost 6 bases and J lost 6; bases outside the gene matches: 9. CDR1 and CDR2 from the germline V gene are MNHEY and SVGAGI. There are 15 residues in the CDR3. CDR3 bases: TGTGCCAGCAGCTACGGACAGGGGCGGATTCAGCCCCAGCATTTT. Protein product: CASSYGQGRIQPQHF.

The chain carries TRBV18 and TRBJ2-1; D may be TRBD1 (5 bases). The CDR3 has 17 amino acids. In germline, CDR1 is KGHSH, CDR2 LQKENI. Trimming removed 6 bases at V and 3 bases at J, with 21 bases between. CDR3 protein: CASSPTQPQGYYNEQFF. As DNA, the CDR3 is TGTGCCAGCTCGCCTACCCAACCCCAGGGATACTACAATGAGCAGTTCTTC.

The chain joins TRBV18 to TRBJ2-3, with D maybe TRBD1 (6 bases). The CDR3 is made up of 16 amino acids. The V end lost 5 bases, the J end lost 2 bases, and 17 bases lay between the germline ends. Germline-derived CDR1 and CDR2 are KGHSH and LQKENI. CDR3 coding DNA: TGTGCCAGCTCATCGGACAGAGAAACTCACACAGATACGCAGTATTTT. Amino acid sequence: CASSSDRETHTDTQYF.

The chain combines TRBV25-1 with TRBJ1-2; D possibly corresponds to TRBD1 (6 bases). The V and J ends lost 2 bases and 5 bases respectively, with 12 bases between them. CDR3 length equals 14 residues. CDR1 and CDR2 from the germline V gene are MGHDK and SYGVNS. This CDR3 reads CASSEGGNRYGYTF. DNA of the CDR3: TGTGCCAGCAGTGAAGGGGGCAACAGATATGGCTACACCTTC.

V usage is TRBV6-6 and J usage is TRBJ2-3, with 9 bases matching TRBD2. Losses at the gene ends were 4 bases for V and 6 bases for J; bases not matched to a gene: 11. There are 16 residues in the CDR3. Germline assignment: CDR1 MNHNY and CDR2 SVGAGI (reference sequence). In nucleotides, the CDR3 is TGTGCCAGCAGTTCCCCCCTGGCGGGAGGGCGTGATACGCAGTATTTT. Its protein is CASSSPLAGGRDTQYF.

The sample holds a few counts of this clone. V and J are TRBV28 and TRBJ1-1, with D unclear. The length of the CDR3 is 14 residues. CDR1 MDHEN and CDR2 SYDVKM come from the germline V gene. Trimming stripped 2 bases from V and 5 bases from J, with 12 bases between. The CDR3 is CASSLRALGTEAFF. The CDR3 DNA is TGTGCCAGCAGTTTACGGGCGTTAGGAACTGAAGCTTTCTTT.

The chain employs TRBV3-1 (or the pseudogene TRBV3-2) and TRBJ1-3; D remains ambiguous. In germline, CDR1 is LGHDT, CDR2 YNNKEL (reference sequence). V shed 1 base and J shed 6 bases, with 13 bases lying between them. The CDR3 spans 15 residues. In nucleotides, the CDR3 is TGTGCCAGCAGCCAAGGCAGTATAGTGGAAAACACCATATATTTT. It is translated as CASSQGSIVENTIYF.

This chain links TRBV11-3 with TRBJ2-2; weak D call: TRBD2 (6 bases). CDR1 and CDR2 (germline): SGHNT, YENEEA. The CDR3 totals 14 residues. V lost 0 bases and J lost 13, with 15 bases in between. The CDR3 DNA sequence: TGTGCCAGCAGCTTAGACCCAGCGGGCTATCGGCTGTTTTTT. Translated, it gives CASSLDPAGYRLFF.

This chain uses TRBV24-1 with TRBJ1-2; D is unresolved. CDR1 is KGHDR and CDR2 is SFDVKD in the germline V gene. The CDR3 is 16 residues long. Trimming removed 4 bases at V and 7 bases at J, with 21 bases between. The DNA of the CDR3 is TGTGCCACCAGTGACCCCACCCAAGGGCGGCTTCGTGGCTACACCTTC. It translates to CATSDPTQGRLRGYTF.

V gene TRBV28 combines with J gene TRBJ1-6; D is unclear. CDR3 length equals 15 residues. Germline V lookup: CDR1 MDHEN, CDR2 SYDVKM. V was shortened by 3 bases and J by 6 bases, with 12 bases between the two germline ends. In nucleotides, the CDR3 is TGTGCCAGCAGTTTTGAGGAAGGTTTTAATTCACCCCTCCACTTT. Its protein product is CASSFEEGFNSPLHF.

The genes are TRBV4-3 and TRBJ2-6; 8 positions match TRBD1. Germline trimming cut 0 bases from V and 0 bases from J; bases unmatched to any gene: 7. The CDR3 consists of 19 residues. Germline V gives CDR1 LGHNA, CDR2 YSLEER. The CDR3 DNA reads TGCGCCAGCAGCCAAGATTTGGGGACAGGCCACTCTGGGGCCAACGTCCTGACTTTC. Translated: CASSQDLGTGHSGANVLTF.

The rearrangement uses TRBV28 and TRBJ1-5, with D possibly being TRBD1 (5 bases). Germline V gives CDR1 MDHEN, CDR2 SYDVKM. Trimming pared 3 bases from V and 15 bases from J, leaving 18 bases between. The CDR3 loop spans 13 amino acids. CDR3 amino acids: CASSFRGRGKTHF. The CDR3 bases are TGTGCCAGCAGTTTCCGGGGAAGGGGAAAGACGCATTTT.

Concerning this clone itself: A read error may explain this, as a much larger clone is one base away. Other DNA sequences from this sample encode an identical CDR3 as well. The chain recombines TRBV28 with TRBJ2-7; the D gene is possibly TRBD2 (5 bases). Germline CDR1 MDHEN, CDR2 SYDVKM. The CDR3 extends over 15 amino acids. Trimming took 7 bases from V and 3 from J, leaving 19 bases between them. The DNA of the CDR3 is TGTGCCAGCATCTCACGTGGCGGAGGTTACTACGAGCAGTACTTC. Its translation is CASISRGGGYYEQYF.

The gene calls are TRBV18 and TRBJ1-6, with 9 positions matching TRBD1. V lost 8 bases to trimming and J lost 10 bases; unmatched junction nucleotides: 18. The CDR3 has 17 amino acids. In germline, CDR1 is KGHSH, CDR2 LQKENI. The CDR3 DNA follows: TGTGCCAGCACCCAAACCGGGACAGGGAATCGGAACTCACCCCTCCACTTT. It translates to CASTQTGTGNRNSPLHF.

The chain uses TRBV27 and TRBJ2-7; 8 bases match TRBD2. The CDR3 totals 15 residues. The V segment lost 5 bases and the J segment 1 base; nucleotides outside the gene matches: 7. CDR1 MNHEY and CDR2 SMNVEV come from the germline V gene (reference sequence). In nucleotides, the CDR3 is TGTGCCAGCAGTACCGGGACTAGATGGTCCTACGAGCAGTACTTC. It encodes CASSTGTRWSYEQYF.

This chain links TRBV6-5 with TRBJ1-1; a possible D gene is TRBD1 (5 bases). CDR1 is MNHEY and CDR2 is SVGAGI in the germline V gene. The V and J ends lost 7 bases and 3 bases respectively, with 9 bases between them. This CDR3 has 12 residues. Here the CDR3 DNA reads TGTGCCAGCAATCAGGGTTACACTGAAGCTTTCTTT. Translation: CASNQGYTEAFF.

The chain carries TRBV19 and TRBJ1-5, with D uncertain. The ends were cut back, 5 bases at V and 5 bases at J, with 16 bases in the middle. There are 15 residues in the CDR3. The germline gives CDR1 LNHDA, CDR2 SQIVND (reference sequence). CDR3 amino acids: CASSPAGSGDQPQHF. For the CDR3, the DNA is TGTGCCAGTAGTCCGGCGGGTAGTGGGGATCAGCCCCAGCATTTT.

The rearrangement links TRBV7-2 to TRBJ2-7, with 9 nucleotides matching TRBD2. Trimming cost V 5 bases and J 0 bases; bases outside gene matches: 5. The V gene's germline CDR1 is SGHTA and CDR2 FQGNSA. The CDR3 covers 15 residues. The CDR3 spells CASSVISGSSYEQYF. CDR3 sequence (DNA): TGTGCCAGCAGCGTCATTAGCGGGAGCTCCTACGAGCAGTACTTC.

The chain links TRBV27 to TRBJ1-2; weak D call: TRBD1 (5 bases). With 6 bases removed from V and 0 bases from J, the gap between germline ends came to 14 bases. Germline CDR1 MNHEY, CDR2 SMNVEV (reference sequence). This CDR3 has 15 residues. This CDR3 reads CASRRDLQTNYGYTF. The CDR3 DNA reads TGTGCCAGCAGAAGGGACTTACAAACTAACTATGGCTACACCTTC.

The genes are TRBV6-2 or TRBV6-3 and TRBJ2-5; D gene ambiguous. Germline assignment: CDR1 MNHEY and CDR2 SVGEGT. Between the trimmed V and J ends, which lost 2 bases and 5 bases, there was a span of 12 bases. The CDR3 contains 14 residues. CDR3 sequence (DNA): TGTGCCAGCAGTTACGACACGGAGACGGAGACCCAGTACTTC. Amino acids: CASSYDTETETQYF.

The V call is TRBV7-3, the J call TRBJ2-1; 9 bases map to TRBD1. The V gene end was trimmed by 8 bases and the J gene end by 5 bases; junction bases not matched to a gene: 10. Germline V lookup: CDR1 SGHTA, CDR2 FQGTGA. This CDR3 is built from 15 residues. DNA for the CDR3: TGTGCCAGCGCTCGCATTGGGACAGGGAACAATGAGCAGTTCTTC. Translation: CASARIGTGNNEQFF.

The CDR3 nucleotides read TGTGCCAGCAGGAACCGGGACCTATACAATGAGCAGTTCTTC. Its protein is CASRNRDLYNEQFF. The rearrangement joins TRBV13 to TRBJ2-1; the D call may be TRBD1 or TRBD2 (5 bases each). CDR1 PRHDT and CDR2 FYEKMQ come from the germline V gene (reference sequence). The ends were cut back, 6 bases at V and 4 bases at J, with 13 bases in the middle. This CDR3 has 14 residues.

The CDR3 sequence is CASSLLGQTYWPQHF. In nucleotides, the CDR3 is TGTGCCAGCAGCTTACTGGGACAGACCTATTGGCCCCAGCATTTT. This chain connects TRBV7-2 to TRBJ1-5, with 7 bases fitting TRBD1. Germline-derived CDR1 and CDR2 are SGHTA and FQGNSA. The CDR3 length is 15 residues. Germline trimming cut 2 bases from V and 9 bases from J; bases unmatched to any gene: 10.

The rearrangement links TRBV30 to TRBJ1-3; weak D call: TRBD1 (5 bases). Germline assignment: CDR1 GTSNPN and CDR2 SVGIG (reference sequence). The CDR3 is made up of 14 amino acids. V gave up 3 bases and J gave up 1 base, with 10 bases separating them. The CDR3 region has the DNA TGTGCCTGGAGCGTCGGGGGGTCTGGAAACACCATATATTTT. It translates to CAWSVGGSGNTIYF.

This chain uses TRBV9 with TRBJ2-5, with 10 bases that match TRBD2. The V gene's germline CDR1 is SGDLS and CDR2 YYNGEE. The CDR3 has 16 residues. V gave up 4 bases and J gave up 1 base; unmatched junction bases: 7. The CDR3 region is CASSLQLAGGQETQYF. The CDR3 nucleotides read TGTGCCAGCAGCCTCCAGTTAGCGGGGGGCCAAGAGACCCAGTACTTC.

A single count supports this clone. The chain joins TRBV14 to TRBJ1-1, with 7 bases that match TRBD1. With 1 base clipped from V and 5 bases from J, the junction kept 4 bases outside the gene matches. Germline CDR1 and CDR2: SGHDN and FVKESK. The CDR3 runs to 14 residues. CDR3: CASSQVQGRTEAFF. CDR3 bases: TGTGCCAGCAGCCAAGTACAGGGGCGGACTGAAGCTTTCTTT.

The CDR3 loop is CASSSSPDYEQYV. The CDR3 DNA reads TGTGCCAGCTCATCCTCCCCGGACTACGAGCAGTACGTC. The chain uses TRBV18 and TRBJ2-7; D call uncertain. Germline CDR1 reads KGHSH; CDR2 reads LQKENI. V was pared by 5 bases and J by 3 bases, with 11 bases between. The CDR3 is 13 residues long.

The chain combines TRBV5-5 with TRBJ2-2, with 8 bases aligning to TRBD1. The CDR3 runs 16 residues. Losses at the gene ends were 2 bases for V and 5 bases for J; bases not matched to a gene: 8. Germline assignment: CDR1 SGHKS and CDR2 YYEKEE (reference sequence). The DNA for the CDR3 is TGTGCCAGCAGCTTCAGTGGACAGGGAAATACCGGGGAGCTGTTTTTT. Encoded protein: CASSFSGQGNTGELFF.

Details on this clone: The sample has other DNA sequences that encode this CDR3 too. This sequence joins TRBV3-1 (or the pseudogene TRBV3-2) and TRBJ2-1; unclear D gene. This CDR3 spans 11 amino acids. V was trimmed by 4 bases and J by 4 bases, leaving 2 bases between them. Per the germline V gene, CDR1 is LGHDT and CDR2 is YNNKEL (reference sequence). CDR3 DNA sequence: TGTGCCAGCAGCCTATACAATGAGCAGTTCTTC. It specifies CASSLYNEQFF.